These 32 T cell receptor beta chains originate from one sample sequenced in a study of CD8 T cells in ankylosing spondylitis. Study-level findings and limits: A TCR beta motif of fewer than ten highly homologous variants seemed to mark ankylosing spondylitis blood.

These receptors are not linked to any known antigen. TCRdb reanalysed the 5' RACE reads using MiXCR and keeps one entry per CDR3 protein. The sample consists of about 540,000 distinct CDR3 sequences, roughly 13% of them appearing once. Sequencing was done on a sample of blood, either unsorted or a sorted T cell fraction (not recorded which). All receptors come from a male donor with ankylosing spondylitis.

This clonotype was counted a few times. The chain is built from TRBV5-1 and TRBJ1-5; tentative D call: TRBD1 (5 bases). Germline lookup yields CDR1 SGHRS and CDR2 YFSETQ. V gave up 0 bases and J gave up 1 base, with 11 bases separating them. This CDR3 has 16 amino acids. The CDR3 is CASSLGSGGSNQPQHF. Here the CDR3 DNA reads TGCGCCAGCAGCTTGGGTAGCGGGGGGAGCAATCAGCCCCAGCATTTT.

This clonotype was picked up a small number of times. This sequence joins TRBV29-1 and TRBJ1-4; TRBD1 aligns across 10 bases. Germline V lookup: CDR1 SQVTM, CDR2 ANQGSEA. The V gene end was trimmed by 5 bases and the J gene end by 0 bases; junction bases not matched to a gene: 3. The CDR3 is made up of 15 amino acids. CDR3 sequence (DNA): TGCAGCGTTCCCGGACAGGGGGCAACTAATGAAAAACTGTTTTTT. This encodes CSVPGQGATNEKLFF.

The table lists this clonotype with a few counts. V usage is TRBV20-1 and J usage is TRBJ1-5; D is perhaps TRBD1 (6 bases). The CDR3 has 16 residues. Between the trimmed V and J ends, which lost 3 bases and 0 bases, there was a span of 15 bases. Germline assignment: CDR1 DFQATT and CDR2 SNEGSKA (reference sequence). CDR3 bases: TGCAGTGCTAGCTCCCCTGGACAGTTTAGCAATCAGCCCCAGCATTTT. Its protein is CSASSPGQFSNQPQHF.

This clonotype was picked up many times. The chain employs TRBV5-1 and TRBJ2-1, with 8 bases identical to TRBD2. The V and J ends lost 8 bases and 1 base, in that order; junction bases with no gene match: 8. The CDR3 covers 15 residues. Germline V CDR1 and CDR2: SGHRS, YFSETQ. CDR3 sequence: CASTSGRESYNEQFF. In nucleotides, the CDR3 is TGCGCCAGTACGAGCGGGAGAGAGTCCTACAATGAGCAGTTCTTC. The full variable domain, rest sourced from reference TRBV5-1 and TRBJ2-1, is KAGVTQTPRYLIKTRGQQVTLSCSPISGHRSVSWYQQTPGQGLQFLFEYFSETQRNKGNFPGRFSGRQFSNSRSEMNVSTLELGDSALYLCASTSGRESYNEQFFGPGTRLTVL.

The chain couples TRBV11-2 to TRBJ2-2; D assignment may be TRBD1 or TRBD2 (6 bases each). The germline V gene has CDR1 SGHAT and CDR2 FQNNGV. The CDR3 consists of 14 residues. V shed 6 bases and J shed 6 bases, with 14 bases lying between them. This chain's CDR3 is CASRLTRGAGELFF. In DNA form, the CDR3 reads TGTGCCAGCAGATTGACTAGGGGGGCCGGGGAGCTGTTTTTT. The variable domain in full, completed from reference TRBV11-2 and TRBJ2-2, reads EAGVAQSPRYKIIEKRQSVAFWCNPISGHATLYWYQQILGQGPKLLIQFQNNGVVDDSQLPKDRFSAERLKGVDSTLKIQPAKLEDSAVYLCASRLTRGAGELFFGEGSRLTVL.

The chain links TRBV11-2 to TRBJ2-5; 7 nucleotides line up with TRBD2. Unmatched junction bases numbered 12, after V lost 3 bases and J lost 5 bases. Looked up from germline, CDR1 is SGHAT and CDR2 is FQNNGV. The CDR3 loop spans 16 amino acids. DNA for the CDR3: TGTGCCAGCAGCTTGAGGACTAGTCACCTGGGGGAGACCCAGTACTTC. Translating it yields CASSLRTSHLGETQYF.

The rearrangement uses TRBV7-9 and TRBJ2-1; D is undetermined. The length of the CDR3 is 13 residues. From germline, CDR1 is SEHNR and CDR2 FQNEAQ (reference sequence). With 2 bases removed from V and 7 bases from J, the gap between germline ends came to 9 bases. As DNA, the CDR3 is TGTGCCAGCAGCTTATTTATCGGGAATGAGCAGTTCTTC. As protein: CASSLFIGNEQFF.

The chain links TRBV20-1 to TRBJ2-1; TRBD2 agrees at 10 bases. The germline CDR1 and CDR2 sequences are DFQATT and SNEGSKA (reference sequence). V lost 2 bases, J lost 0 bases, and 4 bases stayed unmatched. The CDR3 totals 16 residues. CDR3 residues: CSARSSGGISYNEQFF. CDR3 bases: TGCAGTGCTAGAAGTAGCGGGGGGATCTCCTACAATGAGCAGTTCTTC.

This clonotype was seen repeatedly, ten times or more. The rearrangement links TRBV5-6 to TRBJ2-7; no firm D call. The ends were cut back, 0 bases at V and 7 bases at J, with 8 bases in the middle. This CDR3 is built from 12 residues. Germline CDR1 SGHDT, CDR2 YYEEEE. The chain's CDR3 is CASSLVLGEQYF. CDR3 DNA: TGTGCCAGCAGCTTGGTCTTGGGGGAGCAGTACTTC.

This clonotype has a handful of counts. The chain has TRBV5-1 and TRBJ2-7; 12 nucleotides agree with TRBD2. V was clipped by 0 bases and J by 2 bases; unmatched bases: 3. Germline V gene lookup returns CDR1 SGHRS and CDR2 YFSETQ. The CDR3 runs 16 residues. The CDR3 here is CASSLGLAGDTYEQYF. The CDR3 DNA is TGCGCCAGCAGCTTGGGACTAGCGGGAGACACCTACGAGCAGTACTTC.

CDR3 sequence (DNA): TGTGCCAGCAGCGTAGGTCAAGGGACGGGATTGGGCAAAAACATTCAGTACTTC. Translation gives CASSVGQGTGLGKNIQYF. The chain is built from TRBV9 and TRBJ2-4; possibly TRBD1 or TRBD2 for D (5 bases each). Trimming shortened V by 0 bases and J by 3 bases, and 19 bases separated the two germline ends. Germline CDR1 is SGDLS and CDR2 is YYNGEE. The CDR3 runs to 18 residues.

A few counts support this clonotype. The chain uses TRBV4-2 and TRBJ2-3, with D possibly TRBD1 on 5 matching bases. Per germline, CDR1 LGHNA and CDR2 YNFKEQ. CDR3 length: 14 amino acids. Trimming removed 4 bases at V and 1 base at J, with 9 bases between. The CDR3 loop is CASSPTARTDTQYF. CDR3 DNA: TGTGCCAGCAGCCCGACAGCTCGCACAGATACGCAGTATTTT.

In this sample, this clonotype turned up a few times. V and J are TRBV6-1 and TRBJ2-5; possible D gene TRBD1, 5 bases. This CDR3 contains 15 residues. The ends were cut back, 8 bases at V and 5 bases at J, with 21 bases in the middle. CDR1 and CDR2 from the germline V gene are MNHNS and SASEGT. The CDR3 bases are TGTGCCAGCTTCAAAATGGGAAGGGGTGAGGAGACCCAGTACTTC. Its protein product is CASFKMGRGEETQYF.

This clonotype was seen ten or more times. This chain uses TRBV29-1 with TRBJ1-1; 8 positions agree with TRBD1. This CDR3 is 13 amino acids long. Trimming removed 6 bases from V and 1 base from J; junction bases left unmatched: 4. CDR1 is SQVTM, CDR2 ANQGSEA, per germline. DNA for the CDR3: TGCAGCGTCACGACAGGGGCGAACACTGAAGCTTTCTTT. It codes for CSVTTGANTEAFF.

This clonotype appeared a few times. The V gene is TRBV6-1, the J gene TRBJ2-1; D remains unclear. The V gene's germline CDR1 is MNHNS and CDR2 SASEGT. V lost 8 bases and J lost 4, with 15 bases in between. The CDR3 is 14 amino acids. The CDR3 coding sequence is TGTGCCAGCGGGTCCATGTCCCGATACAATGAGCAGTTCTTC. Translating gives CASGSMSRYNEQFF.

V usage is TRBV3-1 and J usage is TRBJ2-3; D possibly corresponds to TRBD2 (5 bases). The CDR3 contains 14 residues. The V and J ends lost 1 base and 4 bases respectively, with 9 bases between them. Germline assignment: CDR1 LGHDT and CDR2 YNNKEL (reference sequence). In nucleotides, the CDR3 is TGTGCCAGCAGCCAAGTACTAGAGTCAGATACGCAGTATTTT. This sequence encodes CASSQVLESDTQYF.

The V and J genes are TRBV19 and TRBJ1-1; TRBD1 might be the D (6 bases). CDR1 and CDR2 (germline): LNHDA, SQIVND (reference sequence). The CDR3 contains 14 residues. V gave up 6 bases and J gave up 3 bases, with 14 bases separating them. The CDR3 DNA follows: TGTGCCAGTAGGGTAGACAGGACCTACACTGAAGCTTTCTTT. This codes for CASRVDRTYTEAFF.

The chain combines TRBV5-4 with TRBJ2-2; 7 bases are shared with TRBD2. Germline V gene data show CDR1 as SGHNT and CDR2 as YYREEE (reference sequence). V shed 3 bases, J shed 1 base, and the junction held 9 bases outside the gene matches. The CDR3 loop spans 17 amino acids. The CDR3 loop reads CASSSGLSGRNTGELFF. The CDR3 DNA is TGTGCCAGCAGCTCAGGTCTTAGCGGGCGGAACACCGGGGAGCTGTTTTTT.

This clonotype was detected only a few times. In DNA, the CDR3 is TGCGCCAGCAGCTTGCCTGGACAGGGAGGTGTCGGAAACACCATATATTTT. Amino acids: CASSLPGQGGVGNTIYF. This chain connects TRBV5-1 to TRBJ1-3; 8 nucleotides align to TRBD1. The CDR3 is 17 residues long. V shed 1 base, J shed 4 bases, and the junction held 10 bases outside the gene matches. The germline V gene has CDR1 SGHRS and CDR2 YFSETQ.

This clonotype occurred a few times. The CDR3 carries no conserved terminal phenylalanine or tryptophan, so it likely arises from a read error. This sequence joins TRBV19 and TRBJ1-1; possibly TRBD1 for D (6 bases). This CDR3 has 10 amino acids. Germline CDR1 and CDR2: LNHDA and SQIVND (reference sequence). The V and J ends lost 8 bases and 9 bases respectively, with 10 bases between them. The CDR3 nucleotides are TGTGCCAGTGGCTGGGGGCAAGCTTTCTCT. Protein sequence: CASGWGQAFS.

This clonotype was seen more than once but under ten times. This rearrangement joins TRBV18 to TRBJ2-7; D remains ambiguous. The CDR3 runs to 14 residues. From germline, CDR1 is KGHSH and CDR2 LQKENI. Trimming took off 0 bases at V and 2 bases at J, with 8 bases between the two ends. CDR3 residues: CASSPPQSPYEQYV. Here the CDR3 DNA reads TGTGCCAGCTCACCACCGCAAAGCCCCTACGAGCAGTACGTC.

This clonotype was recorded many times. The CDR3 region has the DNA TGCGCCAGCAGCTTACCGGGACAGAACACTGAAGCTTTCTTT. It encodes CASSLPGQNTEAFF. The J gene is TRBJ1-1, the V gene TRBV5-1; maybe TRBD1 (6 bases). V lost 2 bases and J 1 base, leaving 9 bases between the germline ends. Germline lookup yields CDR1 SGHRS and CDR2 YFSETQ. The CDR3 spans 14 residues.

This clonotype was observed many times. The rearrangement uses TRBV24-1 and TRBJ2-1, with 8 bases identical to TRBD2. This CDR3 has 16 residues. After removal of 5 bases from V and 10 bases from J, the junction contained 15 bases not matched to a gene. Germline CDR1 KGHDR, CDR2 SFDVKD. In nucleotides, the CDR3 is TGTGCCACCAGTGCCCAGGGTAGCGGGGCGAAGATGGAGCAGTTCTTC. Translating it yields CATSAQGSGAKMEQFF.

The genes are TRBV20-1 and TRBJ2-3, with 8 bases fitting TRBD2. CDR1 is DFQATT and CDR2 is SNEGSKA in the germline V gene (reference sequence). J gave up 7 bases and V 1 base, and 13 bases lay outside the gene matches. This CDR3 has 16 residues. The CDR3: CSARVESGSDLHTQYF. DNA for the CDR3: TGCAGTGCTAGAGTCGAGAGCGGGAGTGATTTGCATACGCAGTATTTT.

This chain uses TRBV19 with TRBJ1-2; unclear D gene. V was shortened by 4 bases and J by 3 bases, with 12 bases between the two germline ends. The germline V gene has CDR1 LNHDA and CDR2 SQIVND (reference sequence). The CDR3 is made up of 14 amino acids. CDR3 coding DNA: TGTGCCAGTAGTAGAAACAGTGGAGACTATGGCTACACCTTC. Residues: CASSRNSGDYGYTF. Supplemented by reference TRBV19 and TRBJ1-2, the full variable domain reads DGGITQSPKYLFRKEGQNVTLSCEQNLNHDAMYWYRQDPGQGLRLIYYSQIVNDFQKGDIAEGYSVSREKKESFPLTVTSAQKNPTAFYLCASSRNSGDYGYTFGSGTRLTVV.

In this sample, this clonotype turned up a few times. This sequence joins TRBV19 and TRBJ1-1, with D perhaps matching TRBD1 (6 bases). The CDR3 is 14 residues long. The germline V and J ends were trimmed by 6 bases and 1 base, with 12 bases remaining between them. Germline CDR1 and CDR2: LNHDA and SQIVND (reference sequence). In nucleotides, the CDR3 is TGTGCCAGTAGGCAGGGGTTGGCGAACACTGAAGCTTTCTTT. Protein: CASRQGLANTEAFF.

This chain connects TRBV3-1 to TRBJ2-3; D is ambiguous. The ends were cut back, 3 bases at V and 6 bases at J, with 10 bases in the middle. The CDR3 length is 13 residues. Germline V CDR1 and CDR2: LGHDT, YNNKEL (reference sequence). This CDR3 is CASSHQSRDTQYF. CDR3 bases: TGTGCCAGCAGCCACCAATCCCGGGATACGCAGTATTTT.

The chain has TRBV2 and TRBJ2-5, with 13 bases that match TRBD2. This CDR3 is 13 amino acids long. The V gene's germline CDR1 is SNHLY and CDR2 FYNNEI. The CDR3 sequence: CGTSGSDGETQYF. Written as DNA, the CDR3 is TGTGGGACTAGCGGGAGTGACGGAGAGACCCAGTACTTC. The variable domain in full, with the rest retrieved from reference TRBV2 and TRBJ2-5, is EPEVTQTPSHQVTQMGQEVILRCVPISNHLYFYWYRQILGQKVEFLVSFYNNEISEKSEIFDDQFSVERPDGSNFTLKIRSTKLEDSAMYFCGTSGSDGETQYFGPGTRLLVL.

The chain's CDR3 is CASSGGYRAGQPQHF. The DNA for the CDR3 is TGTGCCAGCAGTGGAGGGTATAGGGCAGGTCAGCCCCAGCATTTT. J is TRBJ1-5 and V is TRBV2; no clear D gene. Germline CDR1 is SNHLY and CDR2 is FYNNEI. Trimming pared 4 bases from V and 6 bases from J, leaving 16 bases between. The CDR3 runs to 15 residues.

The chain uses TRBV6-5 and TRBJ2-5; no clear D gene. V lost 2 bases and J 2 bases, leaving 12 bases between the germline ends. The CDR3 consists of 15 residues. Germline CDR1 reads MNHEY; CDR2 reads SVGAGI. CDR3 DNA: TGTGCCAGCAGTTACCCAGGCATCGGACAAGAGACCCAGTACTTC. Its protein is CASSYPGIGQETQYF.

V and J are TRBV3-1 and TRBJ1-4, with a possible D match to TRBD1 (5 bases). The CDR3 extends over 14 amino acids. Germline CDR1 LGHDT, CDR2 YNNKEL (reference sequence). Trimming pared 0 bases from V and 8 bases from J, leaving 10 bases between. CDR3: CASSQERREEKLFF. The DNA of the CDR3 is TGTGCCAGCAGCCAAGAGCGCAGGGAAGAAAAACTGTTTTTT.

The chain combines TRBV12-3 or TRBV12-4 with TRBJ1-1, with 9 nucleotides matching TRBD1. CDR3 length equals 13 residues. V lost 6 bases and J lost 2; bases outside the gene matches: 1. The DNA of the CDR3 is TGTGCCAGCAGGGACAGGGGAAACACTGAAGCTTTCTTT. Amino acid sequence: CASRDRGNTEAFF.